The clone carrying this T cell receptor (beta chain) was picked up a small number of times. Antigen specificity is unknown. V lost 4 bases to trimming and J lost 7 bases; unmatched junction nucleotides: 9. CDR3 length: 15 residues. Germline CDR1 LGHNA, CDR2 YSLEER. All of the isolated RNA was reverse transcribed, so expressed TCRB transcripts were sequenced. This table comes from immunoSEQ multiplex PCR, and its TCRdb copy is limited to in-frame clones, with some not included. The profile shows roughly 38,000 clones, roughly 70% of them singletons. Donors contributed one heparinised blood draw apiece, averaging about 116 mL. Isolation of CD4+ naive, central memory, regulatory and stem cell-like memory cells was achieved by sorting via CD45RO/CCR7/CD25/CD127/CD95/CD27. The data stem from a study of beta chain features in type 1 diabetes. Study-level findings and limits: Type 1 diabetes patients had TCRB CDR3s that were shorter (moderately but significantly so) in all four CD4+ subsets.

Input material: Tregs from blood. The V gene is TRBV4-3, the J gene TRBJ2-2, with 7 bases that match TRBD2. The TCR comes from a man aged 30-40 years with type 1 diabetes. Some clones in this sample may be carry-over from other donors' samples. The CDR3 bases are TGCGCCAGCAGCCTAGTCGGGGGAGGGGACGGGGAGCTGTTTTTT. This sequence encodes CASSLVGGGDGELFF.